The clone carrying this T cell receptor beta chain was counted a few times. These data originate in a study of spatial heterogeneity in lung cancer. The CDR3 totals 14 residues. The V end was cut by 0 bases, the J end by 6 bases, with 8 bases between. Germline V lookup: CDR1 KGHSH, CDR2 LQKENI. The time point was: sample taken at primary tumor resection. Sequencing was performed on whole RNA extracted from tumor and nontumor lung tissue, or from frozen PBMC, and the material was left unsorted. Every TCR cDNA molecule carried a tag that served as a unique molecular identifier. TCRdb reprocessed the 5' RACE reads with MiXCR, giving one entry per CDR3 protein. The sample records approximately 90,000 distinct CDR3 sequences, around 9% being singletons.

The sequencing here drew on PBMCs, taken at surgery. This receptor was taken from a male donor with early-stage non-small cell lung cancer. This sequence joins TRBV18 and TRBJ1-4; D gene ambiguous. The CDR3 loop reads CASSPPTTDEKLFF. Here the CDR3 DNA reads TGTGCCAGCTCACCACCGACCACGGATGAAAAACTGTTTTTT.